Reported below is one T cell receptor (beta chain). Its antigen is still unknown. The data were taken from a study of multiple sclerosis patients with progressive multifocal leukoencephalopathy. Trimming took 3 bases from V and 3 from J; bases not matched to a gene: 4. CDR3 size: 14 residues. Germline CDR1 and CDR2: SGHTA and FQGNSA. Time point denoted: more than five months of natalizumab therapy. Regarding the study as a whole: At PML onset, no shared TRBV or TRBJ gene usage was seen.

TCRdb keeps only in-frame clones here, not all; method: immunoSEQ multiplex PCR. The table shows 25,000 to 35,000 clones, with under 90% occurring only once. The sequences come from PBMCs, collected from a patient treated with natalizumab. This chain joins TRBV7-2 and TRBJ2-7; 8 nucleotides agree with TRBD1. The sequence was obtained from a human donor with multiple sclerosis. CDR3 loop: CASSFGQGDYEQYF. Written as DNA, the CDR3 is TGTGCCAGCAGCTTCGGACAGGGCGACTACGAGCAGTACTTC.